These 31 T cell receptor beta chains were sequenced from one sample in a study of blood T cell repertoires in COVID-19 (dated by TCRdb to about 2020). Preparation of the library involved the immunoSEQ multiplex PCR assay. TCRdb stores this immuneACCESS table with in-frame sequences only. Part of the clones is absent; in the studies checked, under half of the shortfall reflects unresolved V genes, and no reason is known for the rest. This sample is represented by under 400,000 clones; about 90% of them were singletons. The top ten hold less than 3.5% of the sample. Sequenced input: peripheral blood. Receptor source: a woman in her 30s with COVID-19, enrolled during active disease.

V usage is TRBV30 and J usage is TRBJ2-6; D possibly corresponds to TRBD1 (6 bases). V was cut by 7 bases and J by 1 base, with 20 bases left in between. CDR3 size: 17 residues. Germline V gives CDR1 GTSNPN, CDR2 SVGIG (reference sequence). CDR3 sequence: CASDQHAQGSGANVLTF. CDR3 DNA: TGTGCCTCCGACCAACATGCACAGGGTTCTGGGGCCAACGTCCTGACTTTC.

V gene TRBV2 combines with J gene TRBJ1-1, with D unclear. The CDR3 loop spans 12 amino acids. CDR1 SNHLY and CDR2 FYNNEI come from the germline V gene. The ends were cut back, 1 base at V and 10 bases at J, with 10 bases in the middle. The CDR3 coding sequence is TGTGCCAGCAGTGAAGGTTTACAAAGAGCTTTCTTT. The encoded protein is CASSEGLQRAFF.

This rearrangement joins TRBV5-6 to TRBJ1-1; 8 nucleotides agree with TRBD1. V was pared by 7 bases and J by 3 bases, with 8 bases of the junction left unmatched. In germline, CDR1 is SGHDT, CDR2 YYEEEE. This CDR3 is 14 amino acids long. CDR3 protein: CASLRQGRDTEAFF. As DNA, the CDR3 is TGTGCCAGCCTCCGACAGGGGCGGGACACTGAAGCTTTCTTT.

The CDR3 spells CAWSVGGIQGYEQYF. DNA of the CDR3: TGTGCCTGGAGTGTAGGCGGAATACAGGGCTACGAGCAGTACTTC. This chain links TRBV30 with TRBJ2-7, with TRBD1 as a possible D gene (6 bases). The germline gives CDR1 GTSNPN, CDR2 SVGIG (reference sequence). The CDR3 loop spans 15 amino acids. Trimming shortened V by 0 bases and J by 3 bases, and 15 bases separated the two germline ends.

The chain uses TRBV6-6 and TRBJ2-7; 8 nucleotides agree with TRBD2. CDR3 size: 15 residues. Trimming at V came to 4 bases and at J to 5 bases, leaving 10 bases not matched to a gene. Germline loops: CDR1 MNHNY, CDR2 SVGAGI (reference sequence). The CDR3 nucleotides read TGTGCCAGCAGTTCCCGACTAGCGAGATTAGACGAGCAGTACTTC. This sequence encodes CASSSRLARLDEQYF.

This chain connects TRBV9 to TRBJ1-4; TRBD1 is a possible D gene (5 bases). The CDR3 sequence is 15 residues long. The germline CDR1 and CDR2 sequences are SGDLS and YYNGEE. Trimming took off 0 bases at V and 5 bases at J, with 11 bases between the two ends. CDR3 residues: CASSVAPGGNEKLFF. CDR3 DNA sequence: TGTGCCAGCAGCGTAGCCCCGGGGGGGAATGAAAAACTGTTTTTT.

The J gene is TRBJ1-2, the V gene TRBV19; D gene ambiguous. This CDR3 spans 13 amino acids. Looked up from germline, CDR1 is LNHDA and CDR2 is SQIVND (reference sequence). V was pared by 5 bases and J by 4 bases, with 11 bases between. The CDR3 DNA reads as TGTGCCAGTAGTTTGAACGCGGGCTATGGCTACACCTTC. Its translation is CASSLNAGYGYTF.

This clone was counted a single time. The V and J genes are TRBV3-1 (or the pseudogene TRBV3-2) and TRBJ2-7; D is undetermined. Germline V CDR1 and CDR2: LGHDT, YNNKEL (reference sequence). CDR3 size: 14 residues. V was trimmed by 2 bases and J by 5 bases, leaving 13 bases between them. CDR3 region: CASSQSGGSDEQYF. As DNA, the CDR3 is TGTGCCAGCAGCCAAAGTGGTGGTTCAGACGAGCAGTACTTC.

The CDR3 loop reads CASSFGAPEREQYF. In DNA, the CDR3 is TGTGCCAGCAGTTTCGGCGCCCCGGAGAGGGAGCAGTACTTC. This chain links TRBV27 with TRBJ2-7; D unclear. V was shortened by 3 bases and J by 7 bases, with 16 bases between the two germline ends. Germline assignment: CDR1 MNHEY and CDR2 SMNVEV (reference sequence). The CDR3 extends over 14 amino acids.

CDR3 protein: CASSVGTGEFYGYTF. DNA for the CDR3: TGTGCCAGCAGCGTCGGGACAGGAGAGTTCTATGGCTACACCTTC. The genes are TRBV9 and TRBJ1-2, with TRBD1 matching 8 bases. Germline V gene lookup returns CDR1 SGDLS and CDR2 YYNGEE. The CDR3 extends over 15 amino acids. The V and J ends lost 2 bases and 4 bases, in that order; junction bases with no gene match: 7.

The chain has TRBV7-2 and TRBJ2-7; 7 bases are a match to TRBD1. V shed 6 bases and J 1 base; nucleotides not matched to a gene: 9. CDR1 and CDR2 (germline): SGHTA, FQGNSA. The CDR3 totals 15 residues. CDR3 in amino acids: CASRYTGTASYEQYF. Here the CDR3 DNA reads TGTGCCAGCAGGTACACCGGGACAGCTTCCTACGAGCAGTACTTC.

The CDR3 loop reads CASSLQGYGYTF. The DNA for the CDR3 is TGCGCCAGCAGCCTACAGGGCTATGGCTACACCTTC. The chain links TRBV4-1 to TRBJ1-2, with a possible D match to TRBD1 (6 bases). The V gene lost 4 bases and the J gene lost 4 bases, with 7 bases spanning the gap. Germline values: CDR1 MGHRA, CDR2 YSYEKL. The CDR3 is 12 amino acids.

The J gene is TRBJ1-5, the V gene TRBV2, with D maybe TRBD1 (6 bases). Trimming cost V 3 bases and J 4 bases, with 13 bases left between them. Looked up from germline, CDR1 is SNHLY and CDR2 is FYNNEI. This CDR3 spans 15 amino acids. The CDR3 coding sequence is TGTGCCAGCAGTGAGGGTCAGGGGCCTAATCAGCCCCAGCATTTT. Translating it yields CASSEGQGPNQPQHF.

This clone was seen once. The V and J genes are TRBV5-4 and TRBJ2-6; tentatively, D is TRBD2 (6 bases). V was shortened by 7 bases and J by 3 bases, with 17 bases between the two germline ends. The CDR3 loop spans 16 amino acids. CDR1 is SGHNT, CDR2 YYREEE, per germline (reference sequence). CDR3 bases: TGTGCCAGCGGTGGGTTAAGCGGGCGTGGGGCCAACGTCCTGACTTTC. Amino acids: CASGGLSGRGANVLTF. Complete variable domain (other parts from reference TRBV5-4 and TRBJ2-6): ETGVTQSPTHLIKTRGQQVTLRCSSQSGHNTVSWYQQALGQGPQFIFQYYREEENGRGNFPPRFSGLQFPNYSSELNVNALELDDSALYLCASGGLSGRGANVLTFGAGSRLTVL.

The rearrangement links TRBV6-5 to TRBJ1-3; no reliable D call. This CDR3 has 15 amino acids. In germline, CDR1 is MNHEY, CDR2 SVGAGI. Trimming removed 0 bases from V and 0 bases from J, with 6 bases in between. The CDR3 region has the DNA TGTGCCAGCAGTTACTCACCGAGCTCTGGAAACACCATATATTTT. Translated, it gives CASSYSPSSGNTIYF.

The chain recombines TRBV19 with TRBJ1-2; 11 bases are a match to TRBD1. Losses at the gene ends were 3 bases for V and 7 bases for J; bases not matched to a gene: 10. The CDR3 spans 16 residues. The V gene's germline CDR1 is LNHDA and CDR2 SQIVND (reference sequence). The CDR3 reads CASSIGGTGGAAGYTF. The CDR3 nucleotides read TGTGCCAGTAGTATTGGCGGGACAGGGGGAGCCGCTGGCTACACCTTC.

A word on this clone: The same CDR3 can be traced to other DNA sequences in this sample. This rearrangement joins TRBV27 to TRBJ1-5; no clear D gene. The CDR3 is 13 amino acids. CDR1 and CDR2 (germline): MNHEY, SMNVEV (reference sequence). Trimming took 3 bases from V and 4 from J, leaving 7 bases between them. This chain's CDR3 is CASSFSGNQPQHF. The CDR3 DNA reads TGTGCCAGCAGTTTTTCGGGGAATCAGCCCCAGCATTTT.

V is TRBV27 and J is TRBJ1-2; 9 bases align to TRBD1. Germline CDR1 and CDR2: MNHEY and SMNVEV (reference sequence). The CDR3 contains 14 residues. J was trimmed by 3 bases and V by 6 bases; bases with no gene match: 5. The CDR3 reads CASSMGTGYYGYTF. The DNA of the CDR3 is TGTGCCAGCAGCATGGGGACAGGGTACTATGGCTACACCTTC.

The chain has TRBV5-1 and TRBJ1-1, with TRBD1 identical over 8 bases. Trimming took 4 bases from V and 4 from J; bases not matched to a gene: 9. CDR3 length: 15 amino acids. Germline V gene data show CDR1 as SGHRS and CDR2 as YFSETQ. The CDR3 protein is CASSDGQGGGTEAFF. In DNA, the CDR3 is TGCGCCAGCAGCGATGGACAGGGAGGGGGCACTGAAGCTTTCTTT.

V is TRBV7-8 and J is TRBJ2-5; 10 bases are shared with TRBD2. V trimming: 5 bases; J trimming: 4 bases; junction bases outside the gene matches: 7. The CDR3 has 15 amino acids. Germline V gene data show CDR1 as SGHVS and CDR2 as FQNEAQ. The CDR3 DNA is TGTGCCAGCAGCCCACAGCGGGAGGGAGCAGAGACCCAGTACTTC. This gives the protein CASSPQREGAETQYF.

This rearrangement joins TRBV2 to TRBJ1-3, with D uncertain. V lost 2 bases, J lost 0 bases, and 11 bases lay in between. Per the germline V gene, CDR1 is SNHLY and CDR2 is FYNNEI. The CDR3 is 16 residues long. The CDR3 DNA sequence: TGTGCCAGCAGTGAATCGCGAGGGAGCTCTGGAAACACCATATATTTT. Amino acid sequence: CASSESRGSSGNTIYF.

V usage is TRBV19 and J usage is TRBJ2-7, with 10 bases matching TRBD2. V was pared by 1 base and J by 1 base, with 7 bases of the junction left unmatched. Germline values: CDR1 LNHDA, CDR2 SQIVND (reference sequence). CDR3 length: 17 residues. This chain's CDR3 is CASSIGPRAGGSYEQYF. Here the CDR3 DNA reads TGTGCCAGTAGTATAGGCCCACGAGCGGGAGGGTCCTACGAGCAGTACTTC.

The rearrangement joins TRBV28 to TRBJ1-3; TRBD1 might be the D (5 bases). V was cut by 2 bases and J by 0 bases, with 8 bases left in between. The CDR3 is 15 amino acids. Germline CDR1 MDHEN, CDR2 SYDVKM. The CDR3, as DNA: TGTGCCAGCAGTTTAATGGGGGGCTCTGGAAACACCATATATTTT. Translating gives CASSLMGGSGNTIYF.

V usage is TRBV7-6 and J usage is TRBJ2-5; D remains unclear. Germline V gene data show CDR1 as SGHVS and CDR2 as FNYEAQ. The CDR3 consists of 14 residues. V was trimmed by 0 bases and J by 3 bases, leaving 8 bases between them. CDR3 amino acids: CASSLATQKETQYF. In nucleotides, the CDR3 is TGTGCCAGCAGCTTAGCGACTCAGAAAGAGACCCAGTACTTC.

The rearrangement uses TRBV5-4 and TRBJ2-5; the D gene is possibly TRBD1 (6 bases). This CDR3 contains 14 residues. The V gene's germline CDR1 is SGHNT and CDR2 YYREEE (reference sequence). Between the trimmed V and J ends, which lost 0 bases and 5 bases, there was a span of 11 bases. CDR3 nucleotides: TGTGCCAGCAGCTTGGTTGGTACAGGGGAGACCCAGTACTTC. Translating gives CASSLVGTGETQYF.

This sequence joins TRBV3-1 (or the pseudogene TRBV3-2) and TRBJ2-1; 7 bases map to TRBD2. Germline V CDR1 and CDR2: LGHDT, YNNKEL (reference sequence). Trimming took 1 base from V and 10 from J; bases not matched to a gene: 7. The CDR3 is 14 residues long. The CDR3 region is CASSQVWEGWEQFF. The CDR3 DNA sequence: TGTGCCAGCAGCCAAGTGTGGGAGGGCTGGGAGCAGTTCTTC.

The rearrangement joins TRBV4-2 to TRBJ2-1; 7 positions agree with TRBD2. The germline CDR1 and CDR2 sequences are LGHNA and YNFKEQ. V shed 4 bases and J 1 base; nucleotides not matched to a gene: 7. The CDR3 has 16 amino acids. CDR3 nucleotide sequence: TGTGCCAGCAGCCCTTTAGGCGGGGGTTCCTACAATGAGCAGTTCTTC. The encoded protein is CASSPLGGGSYNEQFF.

J is TRBJ2-5 and V is TRBV5-1; a possible D gene is TRBD2 (5 bases). Germline-derived CDR1 and CDR2 are SGHRS and YFSETQ. V shed 0 bases and J shed 1 base, with 7 bases lying between them. The CDR3 consists of 14 residues. In nucleotides, the CDR3 is TGCGCCAGCAGCTTGGGAAGCGGCCAAGAGACCCAGTACTTC. Translating it yields CASSLGSGQETQYF.

J is TRBJ2-7 and V is TRBV19; 10 bases map to TRBD2. This CDR3 is 14 amino acids long. V lost 3 bases and J lost 3; bases outside the gene matches: 2. Germline V gene lookup returns CDR1 LNHDA and CDR2 SQIVND (reference sequence). This chain's CDR3 is CASSMTSGYYEQYF. Written as DNA, the CDR3 is TGTGCCAGTAGTATGACTAGCGGGTACTACGAGCAGTACTTC.

V and J are TRBV18 and TRBJ2-7, with TRBD1 matching over 7 bases. Germline CDR1 is KGHSH and CDR2 is LQKENI. V shed 3 bases, J shed 3 bases, and the junction held 5 bases outside the gene matches. The length of the CDR3 is 14 residues. The CDR3, as DNA: TGTGCCAGCTCACCCGGACAGGAACGCTACGAGCAGTACTTC. Its translation is CASSPGQERYEQYF.

V usage is TRBV5-1 and J usage is TRBJ2-1, with a tentative D call TRBD2 (6 bases). Germline V lookup: CDR1 SGHRS, CDR2 YFSETQ. V was pared by 3 bases and J by 4 bases, with 14 bases between. The CDR3 consists of 15 residues. The CDR3: CASSSRLEGYNEQFF. CDR3 DNA: TGCGCCAGCAGCTCCAGACTAGAGGGGTACAATGAGCAGTTCTTC.